This T cell receptor beta chain was obtained from a study of OX40 agonist ivuxolimab in advanced cancers. Study-level background: The study treated patients with ivuxolimab, an agonistic anti-OX40 (CD134) antibody. Dose-escalation patients were diagnosed with hepatocellular carcinoma, melanoma, renal cell cancer or head and neck cancer.

The CDR3 extends over 16 amino acids. The V gene's germline CDR1 is MNHNY and CDR2 SVGAGI (reference sequence). Trimming at V came to 8 bases and at J to 5 bases, leaving 12 bases not matched to a gene. This clone was seen once. Using immunoSEQ multiplex PCR, the repertoire was profiled, and TCRdb retains in-frame clones only, with some absent. The sample consists of under 100,000 clones, roughly 91% of them appearing once. V gene TRBV6-6 combines with J gene TRBJ2-5; TRBD2 agrees at 12 bases. The TCR originated in an adult with an advanced solid tumor such as melanoma, head and neck, liver or kidney cancer. The specimen was CD4+ or CD8+ T cells sorted from blood, collected in a trial of the OX40 agonist ivuxolimab. CDR3 sequence (DNA): TGTGCCAGCTTATCTAGCGGGAGGGCCTCAGAGGAGACCCAGTACTTC. Protein: CASLSSGRASEETQYF.